This T cell receptor (beta chain) was identified during a study of T cell responses to AZD1222 COVID-19 vaccine. Turning to this clone: No antigen is known for it.

This CDR3 comprises 15 residues. V lost 2 bases, J lost 3 bases, and 12 bases lay in between. Germline V CDR1 and CDR2: LGHDT, YNNKEL (reference sequence). TCRdb's copy holds only in-frame clones and misses some; the assay was immunoSEQ multiplex PCR. The data contain about 120,000 clones, around nine tenths of them singletons. Study observations and caveats: Regions left unmutated in variants are reportedly the target of nearly half of spike-specific TCRs.

This sequence joins TRBV3-1 (or the pseudogene TRBV3-2) and TRBJ2-3, with D possibly matching TRBD1 (5 bases). The source is an adult in good health. Sequences were derived from peripheral blood, sampled on day 0 of AZD1222 vaccination. CDR3 sequence reads: CASSQKGAGTDTQYF. The DNA of the CDR3 is TGTGCCAGCAGCCAAAAAGGGGCAGGGACAGATACGCAGTATTTT.